This TCR beta chain stems from a study of blood T cell repertoires in COVID-19. Across the study: In each case, the material was cDNA or gDNA derived from T cells, B-cell-depleted T cells, or PBMCs.

Germline CDR1 and CDR2: MNHEY and SMNVEV (reference sequence). V lost 3 bases and J lost 2; bases outside the gene matches: 3. This CDR3 is 14 amino acids long. Sequenced by immunoSEQ multiplex PCR; TCRdb stores in-frame clones only, minus some. The repertoire includes 150,000 to 200,000 clones, about 85% of them detected once, and approximately 3.3% sits in the top ten. This clonotype was obtained from a human donor with acute or convalescent COVID-19. The donor label of this sample is uncertain. This chain uses TRBV27 with TRBJ2-7; 8 bases match TRBD1. The sequenced material came from peripheral blood. The CDR3 protein is CASSFGQGPYEQYF. For the CDR3, the DNA is TGTGCCAGCAGTTTCGGACAGGGACCCTACGAGCAGTACTTC.